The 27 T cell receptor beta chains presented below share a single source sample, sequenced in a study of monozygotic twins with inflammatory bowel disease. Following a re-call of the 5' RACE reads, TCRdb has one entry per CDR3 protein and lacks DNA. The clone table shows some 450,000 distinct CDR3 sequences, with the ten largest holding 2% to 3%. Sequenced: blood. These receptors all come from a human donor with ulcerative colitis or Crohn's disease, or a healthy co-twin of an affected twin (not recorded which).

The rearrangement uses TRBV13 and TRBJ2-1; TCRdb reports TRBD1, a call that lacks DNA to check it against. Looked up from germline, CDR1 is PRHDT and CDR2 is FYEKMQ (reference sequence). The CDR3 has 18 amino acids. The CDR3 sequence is CASSLQDRGGFSYNEQFF.

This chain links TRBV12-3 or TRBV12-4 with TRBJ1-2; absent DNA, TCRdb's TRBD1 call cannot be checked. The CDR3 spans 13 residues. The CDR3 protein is CASSPRQIYGYTF.

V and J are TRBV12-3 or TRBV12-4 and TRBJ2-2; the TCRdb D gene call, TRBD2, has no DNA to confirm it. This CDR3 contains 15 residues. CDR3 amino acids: CASTLGGHATGELFF.

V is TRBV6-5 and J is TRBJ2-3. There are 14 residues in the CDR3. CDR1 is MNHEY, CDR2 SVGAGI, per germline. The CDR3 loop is CASSYIASTDTQYF.

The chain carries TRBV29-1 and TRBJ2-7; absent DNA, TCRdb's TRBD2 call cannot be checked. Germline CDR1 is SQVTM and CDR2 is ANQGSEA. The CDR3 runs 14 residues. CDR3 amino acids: CSVGSKAGGYEQYF.

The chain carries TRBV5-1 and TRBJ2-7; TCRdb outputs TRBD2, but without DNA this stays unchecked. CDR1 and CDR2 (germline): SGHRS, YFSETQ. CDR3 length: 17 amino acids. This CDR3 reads CASSSGGTAGGTYEQYF.

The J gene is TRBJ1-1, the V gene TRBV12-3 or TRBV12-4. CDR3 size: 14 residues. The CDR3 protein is CASSPNNRNTEAFF.

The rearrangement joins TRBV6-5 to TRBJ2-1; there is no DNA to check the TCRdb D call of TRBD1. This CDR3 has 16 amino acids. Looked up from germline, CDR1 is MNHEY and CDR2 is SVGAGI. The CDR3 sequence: CASSYTGQKPYIEQFF.

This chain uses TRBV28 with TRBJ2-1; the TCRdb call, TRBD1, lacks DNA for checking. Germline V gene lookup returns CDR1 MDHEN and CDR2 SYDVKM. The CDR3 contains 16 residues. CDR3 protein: CASSSGQGAVYNEQFF. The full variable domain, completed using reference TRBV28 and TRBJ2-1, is DVKVTQSSRYLVKRTGEKVFLECVQDMDHENMFWYRQDPGLGLRLIYFSYDVKMKEKGDIPEGYSVSREKKERFSLILESASTNQTSMYLCASSSGQGAVYNEQFFGPGTRLTVL.

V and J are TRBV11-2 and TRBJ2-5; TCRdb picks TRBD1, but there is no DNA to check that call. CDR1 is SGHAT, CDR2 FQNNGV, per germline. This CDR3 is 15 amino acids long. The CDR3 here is CASSTMTGSGETQYF.

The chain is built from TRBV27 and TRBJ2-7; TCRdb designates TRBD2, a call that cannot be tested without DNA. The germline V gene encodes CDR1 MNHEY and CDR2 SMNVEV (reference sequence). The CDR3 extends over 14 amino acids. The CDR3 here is CASTTSGGLNEQYF.

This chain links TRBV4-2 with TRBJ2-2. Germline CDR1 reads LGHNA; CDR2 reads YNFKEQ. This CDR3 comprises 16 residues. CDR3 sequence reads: CASAPSGQVNTGELFF.

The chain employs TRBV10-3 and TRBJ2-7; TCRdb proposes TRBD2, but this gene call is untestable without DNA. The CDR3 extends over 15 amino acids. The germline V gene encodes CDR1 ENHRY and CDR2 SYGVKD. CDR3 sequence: CAISDKTSGSHEQYF.

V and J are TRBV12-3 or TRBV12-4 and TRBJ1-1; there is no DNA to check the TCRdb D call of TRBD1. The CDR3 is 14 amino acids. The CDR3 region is CASKEDRTGGKALF.

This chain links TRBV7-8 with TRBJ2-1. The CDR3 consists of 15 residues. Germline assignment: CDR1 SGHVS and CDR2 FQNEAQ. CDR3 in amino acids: CASSLAGSAYNEQFF.

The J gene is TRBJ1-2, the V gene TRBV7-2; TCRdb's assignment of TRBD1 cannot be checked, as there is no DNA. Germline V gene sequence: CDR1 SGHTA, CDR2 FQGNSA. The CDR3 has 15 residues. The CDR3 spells CASQRWDRDWNGYTF. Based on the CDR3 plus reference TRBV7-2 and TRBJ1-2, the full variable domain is GAGVSQSPSNKVTEKGKDVELRCDPISGHTALYWYRQSLGQGLEFLIYFQGNSAPDKSGLPSDRFSAERTGGSVSTLTIQRTQQEDSAVYLCASQRWDRDWNGYTFGSGTRLTVV.

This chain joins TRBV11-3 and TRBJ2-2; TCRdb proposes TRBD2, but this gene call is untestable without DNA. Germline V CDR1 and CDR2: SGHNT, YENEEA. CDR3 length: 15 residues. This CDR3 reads CASSKTGGQGGELFF. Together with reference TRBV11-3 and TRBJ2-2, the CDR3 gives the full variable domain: EAGVVQSPRYKIIEKKQPVAFWCNPISGHNTLYWYLQNLGQGPELLIRYENEEAVDDSQLPKDRFSAERLKGVDSTLKIQPAELGDSAVYLCASSKTGGQGGELFFGEGSRLTVL.

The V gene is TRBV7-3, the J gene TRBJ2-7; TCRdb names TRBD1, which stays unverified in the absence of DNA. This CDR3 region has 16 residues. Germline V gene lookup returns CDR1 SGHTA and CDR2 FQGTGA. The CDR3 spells CASSLSAGTGIHEQYF.

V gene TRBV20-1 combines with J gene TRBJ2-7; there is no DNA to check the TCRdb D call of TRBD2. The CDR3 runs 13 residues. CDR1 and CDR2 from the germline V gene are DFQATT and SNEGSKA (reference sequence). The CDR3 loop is CSAISGGAYEQYF.

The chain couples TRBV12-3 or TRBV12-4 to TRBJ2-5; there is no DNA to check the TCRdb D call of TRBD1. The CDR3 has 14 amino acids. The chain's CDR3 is CASRGAGGDETQYF.

This CDR3 reads CASRGGRAVETQYF. The V call is TRBV11-2, the J call TRBJ2-5; TCRdb calls TRBD2, which cannot be checked without DNA. Germline assignment: CDR1 SGHAT and CDR2 FQNNGV. The CDR3 extends over 14 amino acids.

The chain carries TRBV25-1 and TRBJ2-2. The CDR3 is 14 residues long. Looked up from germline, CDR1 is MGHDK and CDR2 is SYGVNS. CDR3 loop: CASSEVWVTGELFF.

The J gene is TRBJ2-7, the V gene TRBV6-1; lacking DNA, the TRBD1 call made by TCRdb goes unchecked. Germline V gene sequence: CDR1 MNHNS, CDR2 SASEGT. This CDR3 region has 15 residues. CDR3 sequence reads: CASSGQGSGSYEQYF.

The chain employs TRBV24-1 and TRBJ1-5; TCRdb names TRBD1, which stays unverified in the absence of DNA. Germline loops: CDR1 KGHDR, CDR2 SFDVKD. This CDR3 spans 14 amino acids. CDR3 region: CATSDGQGGQPQHF.

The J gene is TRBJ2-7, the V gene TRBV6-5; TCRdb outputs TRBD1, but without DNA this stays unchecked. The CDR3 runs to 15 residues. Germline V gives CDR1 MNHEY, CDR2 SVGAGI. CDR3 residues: CASSYPGQGFYEQYF.

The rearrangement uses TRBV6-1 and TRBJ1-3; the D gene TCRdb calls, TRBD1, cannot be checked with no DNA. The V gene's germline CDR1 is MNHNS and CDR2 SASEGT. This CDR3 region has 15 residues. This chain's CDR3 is CASSRDVAVGNTIYF.

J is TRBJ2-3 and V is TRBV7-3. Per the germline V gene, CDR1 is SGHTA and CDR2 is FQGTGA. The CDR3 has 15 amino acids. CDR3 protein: CASSLAGLNTDTQYF.